These T cell receptor beta chains were read from a single sample in a study of T cell responses to AZD1222 COVID-19 vaccine. Generated by immunoSEQ multiplex PCR, the TCRdb table keeps only in-frame clones and is missing some. The table records 150,000 to 160,000 clones, about 87% of them present only once. Sequences were derived from peripheral blood, sampled 28 days after the second AZD1222 dose. These receptors originate from an adult who received the AZD1222 COVID-19 vaccine. Each CDR3 is given with its conserved first and last residue. The D gene is left open where the match is weak. Size values are once, few and many counts, or a class for expanded clones, and some rows have none.

clone size	J gene	V gene	D gene	CDR3 protein	CDR3 DNA
.	TRBJ2-7	TRBV9	TRBD2	CASSVEGGRATEQYF	TGTGCCAGCAGCGTAGAGGGCGGGAGGGCCACCGAGCAGTACTTC
.	TRBJ2-1	TRBV28	.	CASSPPLFREQFF	TGTGCCAGCAGTCCACCCCTATTCCGCGAGCAGTTCTTC
.	TRBJ2-7	TRBV23-1	TRBD1	CARPGTGDFSYEQYF	TGCGCCAGGCCGGGGACAGGGGACTTCAGCTACGAGCAGTACTTC
.	TRBJ2-5	TRBV9	.	CASSPYLGQNQETQYF	TGTGCCAGCAGCCCATACCTGGGGCAGAACCAAGAGACCCAGTACTTC
.	TRBJ2-5	TRBV19	TRBD2	CASSGLRTRGQETQYF	TGTGCCAGTAGTGGGTTAAGGACTAGAGGTCAAGAGACCCAGTACTTC
.	TRBJ2-7	TRBV9	.	CASSSRLFSYEQYF	TGTGCCAGCAGCTCCCGACTTTTCTCCTACGAGCAGTACTTC
.	TRBJ2-3	TRBV9	.	CASSPSTDTQYF	TGTGCCAGCAGCCCCAGCACAGATACGCAGTATTTT
.	TRBJ2-1	TRBV9	.	CASSVGLGTQNEQFF	TGTGCCAGCAGCGTAGGTCTCGGGACTCAGAATGAGCAGTTCTTC
.	TRBJ2-3	TRBV7-3	TRBD2	CASSLAGGSTDTQYF	TGTGCCAGCAGCTTGGCGGGAGGGAGCACAGATACGCAGTATTTT
.	TRBJ2-1	TRBV11-2	TRBD2	CASSSSGTKYNEQFF	TGTGCCAGCAGCTCGTCCGGGACTAAGTACAATGAGCAGTTCTTC
few	TRBJ2-7	TRBV18	TRBD1	CASSPQVTGLYEQYF	TGTGCCAGCTCACCACAAGTGACAGGGTTGTACGAGCAGTACTTC
.	TRBJ1-3	TRBV2	.	CASHGGSRSGNTIYF	TGTGCCAGCCACGGGGGGAGTAGGTCTGGAAACACCATATATTTT
.	TRBJ1-2	TRBV28	TRBD1	CASRPQGAGGYTF	TGTGCCAGCAGACCACAGGGGGCGGGTGGCTACACCTTC
.	TRBJ2-7	TRBV19	.	CASSPTTGSYEQYF	TGTGCCAGTAGTCCGACGACAGGATCCTACGAGCAGTACTTC
.	TRBJ1-5	TRBV7-2	.	CASSLYGQNQPQHF	TGTGCCAGCAGCTTATACGGACAAAATCAGCCCCAGCATTTT
.	TRBJ2-3	TRBV27	TRBD1	CASSTWTGGKTDTQYF	TGTGCCAGCAGTACCTGGACAGGGGGCAAAACAGATACGCAGTATTTT
.	TRBJ2-7	TRBV28	.	CATLTPGGSSYEQYF	TGTGCCACACTCACTCCCGGTGGGAGCTCCTACGAGCAGTACTTC
.	TRBJ2-7	TRBV7-6	TRBD1	CASSQRTGGAYEQYF	TGTGCCAGCAGCCAGCGGACAGGGGGGGCCTACGAGCAGTACTTC
.	TRBJ2-1	TRBV9	TRBD1	CASSPRGDRVSSYNEQFF	TGTGCCAGCAGCCCTAGGGGGGACAGGGTAAGCTCCTACAATGAGCAGTTCTTC
.	TRBJ2-2	TRBV12-3/TRBV12-4	.	CASTFSNTGELFF	TGTGCCAGCACATTTTCGAACACCGGGGAGCTGTTTTTT